Following are 24 T cell receptor beta chains from one sample sequenced in a study of Ad26.COV2.S vaccination and SARS-CoV-2 variants. Using immunoSEQ multiplex PCR, the repertoire was profiled, and TCRdb retains in-frame clones only, with some absent. Of hundreds of thousands of clones listed, 92% are singletons. The material was peripheral blood, obtained after recovery from COVID-19. All receptors derive from a human donor who had recovered from COVID-19.

Written as DNA, the CDR3 is TGTGCCAGCAGCCAGGTCGGGACCGCCAATTCACCCCTCCACTTT. Translating it yields CASSQVGTANSPLHF. The chain combines TRBV3-1 (or the pseudogene TRBV3-2) with TRBJ1-6, with a tentative D call TRBD1 (5 bases). Germline values: CDR1 LGHDT, CDR2 YNNKEL (reference sequence). The CDR3 consists of 15 residues. V lost 3 bases, J lost 7 bases, and 13 bases lay in between.

The chain is built from TRBV9 and TRBJ1-4; 7 nucleotides align to TRBD1. This CDR3 has 16 amino acids. After removal of 4 bases from V and 7 bases from J, the junction contained 13 bases not matched to a gene. Looked up from germline, CDR1 is SGDLS and CDR2 is YYNGEE. The CDR3 is CASSFPSGTACEKLFF. The CDR3 DNA is TGTGCCAGCAGCTTCCCATCCGGGACAGCATGTGAAAAACTGTTTTTT.

The chain couples TRBV9 to TRBJ1-4, with no clear D. The V end lost 0 bases, the J end lost 3 bases, and 9 bases lay between the germline ends. This CDR3 has 15 amino acids. In germline, CDR1 is SGDLS, CDR2 YYNGEE. For the CDR3, the DNA is TGTGCCAGCAGCGTAGAGGCAGACTCTAATGAAAAACTGTTTTTT. Its protein is CASSVEADSNEKLFF.

The genes are TRBV6-5 and TRBJ1-6, with TRBD1 matching 7 bases. The J segment lost 13 bases and the V segment lost 0 bases, leaving 9 bases of the junction unmatched. Germline V gene data show CDR1 as MNHEY and CDR2 as SVGAGI. The CDR3 runs to 15 residues. The chain's CDR3 is CASSYSRGGGSPLHF. The DNA of the CDR3 is TGTGCCAGCAGTTACTCGAGAGGGGGCGGGTCGCCCCTCCACTTT.

The V and J genes are TRBV7-2 and TRBJ1-2, with D possibly matching TRBD1 (5 bases). Per germline, CDR1 SGHTA and CDR2 FQGNSA. The ends were cut back, 5 bases at V and 8 bases at J, with 18 bases in the middle. This CDR3 spans 14 amino acids. CDR3 residues: CASSPRDRRQGYTF. The CDR3 nucleotides are TGTGCCAGCAGCCCGCGCGACAGACGACAGGGCTACACCTTC.

This clone was picked up one time. The chain recombines TRBV2 with TRBJ2-3; no clear D gene. The germline gives CDR1 SNHLY, CDR2 FYNNEI. V lost 6 bases and J lost 0, with 10 bases in between. The CDR3 runs to 14 residues. The CDR3 region is CASRRDRSTDTQYF. In nucleotides, the CDR3 is TGTGCCAGCAGGAGAGACCGTAGCACAGATACGCAGTATTTT.

This clone occurred once. The CDR3 here is CASSLSDRGYEQYF. In nucleotides, the CDR3 is TGCGCCAGCAGCTTGTCAGACAGGGGTTACGAGCAGTACTTC. The chain uses TRBV5-1 and TRBJ2-7, with 8 bases matching TRBD1. Losses at the gene ends were 1 base for V and 4 bases for J; bases not matched to a gene: 4. This CDR3 is built from 14 residues. The germline gives CDR1 SGHRS, CDR2 YFSETQ.

The chain has TRBV7-2 and TRBJ1-2; D perhaps matches TRBD1 (5 bases). Germline loops: CDR1 SGHTA, CDR2 FQGNSA. This CDR3 has 13 residues. Trimming cost V 5 bases and J 5 bases, with 12 bases left between them. This CDR3 is CASSLGPTYGYTF. The CDR3 DNA reads TGTGCCAGCAGCCTGGGACCTACGTATGGCTACACCTTC.

V usage is TRBV5-1 and J usage is TRBJ1-6; a possible D gene is TRBD1 (5 bases). The ends were cut back, 5 bases at V and 6 bases at J, with 12 bases in the middle. This CDR3 region has 14 residues. The germline V gene has CDR1 SGHRS and CDR2 YFSETQ. Written as DNA, the CDR3 is TGCGCCAGCAGTATAGGACAACGTAATTCACCCCTCCACTTT. Its translation is CASSIGQRNSPLHF.

The chain employs TRBV27 and TRBJ1-6; maybe TRBD1 (5 bases). This CDR3 comprises 13 residues. V was clipped by 3 bases and J by 10 bases, with 10 bases between them. Germline V gene lookup returns CDR1 MNHEY and CDR2 SMNVEV (reference sequence). The CDR3 coding sequence is TGTGCCAGCAGTTTTATAGGGGAATCACCCCTCCACTTT. It yields the protein CASSFIGESPLHF.

The chain uses TRBV7-2 and TRBJ2-7; 8 nucleotides line up with TRBD1. The CDR3 has 15 amino acids. After removal of 5 bases from V and 3 bases from J, the junction contained 9 bases not matched to a gene. The germline gives CDR1 SGHTA, CDR2 FQGNSA. CDR3 DNA sequence: TGTGCCAGCAGCCCCCGGACAGGGCCCTACTACGAGCAGTACTTC. Translation gives CASSPRTGPYYEQYF.

The CDR3 coding sequence is TGCGCCAGCAAGACTCTAACCTACTACGAGCAGTACTTC. The encoded protein is CASKTLTYYEQYF. The chain couples TRBV23-1 to TRBJ2-7; no reliable D call. TRBV23-1 has ORF status, its function being uncertain. The CDR3 sequence is 13 residues long. Trimming took 7 bases from V and 3 from J, leaving 13 bases between them.

In this sample, this clone turned up once. The CDR3 sequence: CASSLSGTGGTEAFF. The CDR3 DNA sequence: TGTGCCAGCAGCTTAAGTGGGACAGGGGGCACTGAAGCTTTCTTT. The V gene is TRBV7-9, the J gene TRBJ1-1, with 11 bases matching TRBD1. Germline CDR1 reads SEHNR; CDR2 reads FQNEAQ (reference sequence). CDR3 length: 15 residues. V shed 2 bases, J shed 4 bases, and the junction held 3 bases outside the gene matches.

The chain has TRBV27 and TRBJ2-7, with 7 bases matching TRBD2. This CDR3 comprises 14 residues. J was trimmed by 2 bases and V by 0 bases; bases with no gene match: 1. Germline CDR1 MNHEY, CDR2 SMNVEV (reference sequence). In nucleotides, the CDR3 is TGTGCCAGCAGTTTATCGGCGGGGGCCTACGAGCAGTACTTC. Protein sequence: CASSLSAGAYEQYF.

The chain links TRBV9 to TRBJ1-4; 8 bases fit TRBD1. The CDR3 has 14 residues. With 4 bases clipped from V and 11 bases from J, the junction kept 10 bases outside the gene matches. From germline, CDR1 is SGDLS and CDR2 YYNGEE. CDR3 DNA: TGTGCCAGCAGCCCCCAGGGGGCGAGGAAGAAACTGTTTTTT. Protein product: CASSPQGARKKLFF.

On this clone itself: Additional DNA sequences in this sample encode the identical CDR3. This chain uses TRBV2 with TRBJ2-3; D is perhaps TRBD1 or TRBD2 (6 bases each). Germline V lookup: CDR1 SNHLY, CDR2 FYNNEI. This CDR3 has 16 amino acids. The V and J ends lost 3 bases and 4 bases respectively, with 17 bases between them. DNA for the CDR3: TGTGCCAGCAGTGAGGGGGGCGGGGATCCGGCAGATACGCAGTATTTT. Encoded protein: CASSEGGGDPADTQYF.

This clone has only one observation. The chain joins TRBV15 to TRBJ2-1, with 7 bases lining up with TRBD1. Germline V gene data show CDR1 as LNHNV and CDR2 as YYDKDF (reference sequence). CDR3 length: 15 residues. The junction had 9 bases not matched to a gene; V was cut back by 3 bases and J by 7 bases. CDR3 region: CATSRGTVGLNEQFF. The CDR3 nucleotides read TGTGCCACCAGCAGGGGGACAGTGGGGCTAAATGAGCAGTTCTTC. Variable domain in full (rest from reference TRBV15 and TRBJ2-1): DAMVIQNPRYQVTQFGKPVTLSCSQTLNHNVMYWYQQKSSQAPKLLFHYYDKDFNNEADTPDNFQSRRPNTSFCFLDIRSPGLGDTAMYLCATSRGTVGLNEQFFGPGTRLTVL.

This sequence joins TRBV4-3 and TRBJ1-2; D is unresolved. CDR1 and CDR2 (germline): LGHNA, YSLEER. V lost 3 bases and J lost 8, with 22 bases in between. The CDR3 has 16 residues. CDR3 bases: TGCGCCAGCAGCCAGACTTCAGGAATTACTCGTTACGGCTACACCTTC. Translation: CASSQTSGITRYGYTF.

The chain recombines TRBV7-9 with TRBJ2-5; D is undetermined. The germline CDR1 and CDR2 sequences are SEHNR and FQNEAQ (reference sequence). This CDR3 is built from 12 residues. V was pared by 4 bases and J by 5 bases, with 8 bases between. CDR3 protein: CASSSSPETQYF. The DNA for the CDR3 is TGTGCCAGCAGCTCAAGCCCGGAGACCCAGTACTTC. Complete variable domain (other parts from reference TRBV7-9 and TRBJ2-5): DTGVSQNPRHKITKRGQNVTFRCDPISEHNRLYWYRQTLGQGPEFLTYFQNEAQLEKSRLLSDRFSAERPKGSFSTLEIQRTEQGDSAMYLCASSSSPETQYFGPGTRLLVL.

This chain joins TRBV7-3 and TRBJ2-1; D is uncertain. V lost 2 bases and J lost 0, with 14 bases in between. The CDR3 is 17 residues long. In germline, CDR1 is SGHTA, CDR2 FQGTGA. This CDR3 reads CASSLDSRRSSYNEQFF. CDR3 DNA sequence: TGTGCCAGCAGCTTAGATTCTCGCCGGAGCTCCTACAATGAGCAGTTCTTC.

The J gene is TRBJ2-1, the V gene TRBV9; D not resolved. V lost 0 bases and J 0 bases, leaving 7 bases between the germline ends. The CDR3 runs 15 residues. Germline values: CDR1 SGDLS, CDR2 YYNGEE. In DNA form, the CDR3 reads TGTGCCAGCAGCGTAGCTACGAGCTCCTACAATGAGCAGTTCTTC. Its translation is CASSVATSSYNEQFF.

The rearrangement links TRBV27 to TRBJ2-3; D unresolved. Trimming took off 5 bases at V and 3 bases at J, with 9 bases between the two ends. The CDR3 sequence is 13 residues long. The V gene's germline CDR1 is MNHEY and CDR2 SMNVEV (reference sequence). In DNA form, the CDR3 reads TGTGCCAGCAGTCTTCGACGTACAGATACGCAGTATTTT. This gives the protein CASSLRRTDTQYF.

V usage is TRBV15 and J usage is TRBJ2-5; D may be TRBD2 (5 bases). V lost 0 bases to trimming and J lost 6 bases, with 14 bases between them. Germline-derived CDR1 and CDR2 are LNHNV and YYDKDF (reference sequence). This CDR3 has 15 residues. In nucleotides, the CDR3 is TGTGCCACCAGCAGAGACCGGGGTTTGATGCAGACCCAGTACTTC. This encodes CATSRDRGLMQTQYF. The full variable domain, completed using reference TRBV15 and TRBJ2-5, is DAMVIQNPRYQVTQFGKPVTLSCSQTLNHNVMYWYQQKSSQAPKLLFHYYDKDFNNEADTPDNFQSRRPNTSFCFLDIRSPGLGDTAMYLCATSRDRGLMQTQYFGPGTRLLVL.

Of note for this clone: One end of the junction does not line up with germline, which may come from a read error. The chain joins TRBV2 to TRBJ1-5, with 8 bases that match TRBD1. In germline, CDR1 is SNHLY, CDR2 FYNNEI. The CDR3 is 15 residues long. In DNA form, the CDR3 reads TGTGCCAGCAGTGAAACGGCAGGGGGCTGGCAGCTCCAGCATTTT. It encodes CASSETAGGWQLQHF.